This T cell receptor beta chain was documented in a study of neurological immune-mediated disorders. TCRdb reprocessed the 5' RACE reads with MiXCR, giving one entry per CDR3 protein. The sample contains around 33,000 distinct CDR3 sequences, 7% to 8% of which appear only once. Volunteers attending a blood bank in Maryland, USA, served as healthy controls. Overall study findings and caveats: The absence of any CDR3 amino acid sequence shared by expanded clones across subjects suggests that repertoires were private in all groups. HTLV-1-associated myelopathy had the most TCR clonal expansion, and multiple sclerosis had the least, less than healthy controls.

This clonotype was seen many times. Its antigen is currently unknown. There are 21 residues in the CDR3. Germline assignment: CDR1 SGHKS and CDR2 YYEKEE (reference sequence). V trimming: 1 base; J trimming: 2 bases; junction bases outside the gene matches: 21. Sequenced input: PBMCs. The chain links TRBV5-5 to TRBJ2-7; TRBD1 aligns across 10 bases. This receptor was identified in a woman between 40 and 50 years old in good health. The CDR3 loop reads CASSLFWYVDRGTIYTYEQYV. As DNA, the CDR3 is TGTGCCAGCAGCTTGTTTTGGTACGTGGACAGGGGGACTATTTACACCTACGAGCAGTACGTC.